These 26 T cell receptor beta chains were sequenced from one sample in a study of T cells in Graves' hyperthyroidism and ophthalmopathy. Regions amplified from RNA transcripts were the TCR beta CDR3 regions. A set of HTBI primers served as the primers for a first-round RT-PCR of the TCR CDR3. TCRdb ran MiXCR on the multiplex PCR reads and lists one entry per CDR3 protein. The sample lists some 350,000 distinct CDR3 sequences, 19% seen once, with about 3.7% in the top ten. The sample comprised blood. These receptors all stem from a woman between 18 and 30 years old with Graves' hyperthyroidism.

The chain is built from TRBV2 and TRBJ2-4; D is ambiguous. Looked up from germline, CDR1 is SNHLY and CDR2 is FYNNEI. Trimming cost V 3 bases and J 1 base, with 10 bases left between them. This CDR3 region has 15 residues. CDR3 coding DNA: TGTGCCAGCAGTGAGGGCACGTTGGCCAAAAACATTCAGTACTTC. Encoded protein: CASSEGTLAKNIQYF.

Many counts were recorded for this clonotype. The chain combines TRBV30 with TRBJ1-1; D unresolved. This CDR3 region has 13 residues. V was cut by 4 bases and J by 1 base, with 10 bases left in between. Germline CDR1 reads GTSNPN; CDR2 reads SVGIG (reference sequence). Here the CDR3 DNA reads TGTGCCTGGAAATATGCTACGAACACTGAAGCTTTCTTT. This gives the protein CAWKYATNTEAFF.

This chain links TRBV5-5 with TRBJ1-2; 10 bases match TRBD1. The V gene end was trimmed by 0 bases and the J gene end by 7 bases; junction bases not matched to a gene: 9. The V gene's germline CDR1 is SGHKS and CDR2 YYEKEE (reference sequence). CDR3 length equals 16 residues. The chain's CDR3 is CASSLETGGDGGGYTF. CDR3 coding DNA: TGTGCCAGCAGCTTGGAGACAGGGGGCGATGGGGGTGGCTACACCTTC.

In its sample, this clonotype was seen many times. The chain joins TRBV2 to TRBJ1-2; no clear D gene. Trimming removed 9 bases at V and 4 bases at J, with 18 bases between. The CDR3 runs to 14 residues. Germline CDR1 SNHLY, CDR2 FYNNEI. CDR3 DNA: TGTGCCAGTTTGCCGAGGGCGGTGGGCTATGGCTACACCTTC. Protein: CASLPRAVGYGYTF.

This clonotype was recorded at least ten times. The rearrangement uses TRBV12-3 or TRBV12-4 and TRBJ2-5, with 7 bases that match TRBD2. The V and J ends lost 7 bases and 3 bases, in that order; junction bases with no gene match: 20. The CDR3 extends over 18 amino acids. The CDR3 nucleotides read TGTGCCAGCACCATTAGGCCCCTGTTGGGAGGGAGGGAAGAGACCCAGTACTTC. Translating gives CASTIRPLLGGREETQYF.

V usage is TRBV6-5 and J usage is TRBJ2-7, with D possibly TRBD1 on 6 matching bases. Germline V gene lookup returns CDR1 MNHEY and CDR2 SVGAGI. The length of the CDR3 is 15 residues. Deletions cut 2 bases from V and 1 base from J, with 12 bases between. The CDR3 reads CASSYSGDTSYEQYF. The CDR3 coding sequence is TGTGCCAGCAGTTACAGTGGGGACACTTCCTACGAGCAGTACTTC.

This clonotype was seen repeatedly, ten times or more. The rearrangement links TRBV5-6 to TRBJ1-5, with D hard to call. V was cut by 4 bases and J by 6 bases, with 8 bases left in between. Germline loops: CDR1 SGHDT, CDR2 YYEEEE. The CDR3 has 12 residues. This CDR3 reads CASSGLGQPQHF. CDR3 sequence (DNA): TGTGCCAGCAGCGGCCTAGGTCAGCCCCAGCATTTT.

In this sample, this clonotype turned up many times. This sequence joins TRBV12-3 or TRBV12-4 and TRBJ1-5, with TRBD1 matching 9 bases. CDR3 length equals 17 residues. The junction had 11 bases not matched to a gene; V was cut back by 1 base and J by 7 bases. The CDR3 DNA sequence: TGTGCCAGCAGTTTAGAGGGCCTACAGGGGGCTGGGCAGCCCCAGCATTTT. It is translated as CASSLEGLQGAGQPQHF.

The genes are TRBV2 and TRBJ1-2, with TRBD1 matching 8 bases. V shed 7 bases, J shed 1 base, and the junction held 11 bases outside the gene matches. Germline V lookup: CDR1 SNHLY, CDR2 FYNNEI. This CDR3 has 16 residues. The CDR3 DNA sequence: TGTGCCAGCACGGGAGCAGGGGGCGTGAGTAACTATGGCTACACCTTC. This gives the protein CASTGAGGVSNYGYTF.

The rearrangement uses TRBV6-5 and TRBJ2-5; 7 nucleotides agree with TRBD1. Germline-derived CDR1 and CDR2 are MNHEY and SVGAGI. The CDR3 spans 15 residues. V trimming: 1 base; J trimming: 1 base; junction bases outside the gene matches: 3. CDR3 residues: CASSYYRGSQETQYF. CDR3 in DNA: TGTGCCAGCAGTTACTACAGGGGAAGCCAAGAGACCCAGTACTTC.

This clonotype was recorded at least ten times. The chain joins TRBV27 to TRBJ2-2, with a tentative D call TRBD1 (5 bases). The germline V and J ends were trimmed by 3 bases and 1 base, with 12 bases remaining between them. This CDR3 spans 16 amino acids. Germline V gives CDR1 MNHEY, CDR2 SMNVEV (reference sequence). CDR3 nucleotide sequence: TGTGCCAGCAGTTTCCAGGGAATGGGGAACACCGGGGAGCTGTTTTTT. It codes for CASSFQGMGNTGELFF.

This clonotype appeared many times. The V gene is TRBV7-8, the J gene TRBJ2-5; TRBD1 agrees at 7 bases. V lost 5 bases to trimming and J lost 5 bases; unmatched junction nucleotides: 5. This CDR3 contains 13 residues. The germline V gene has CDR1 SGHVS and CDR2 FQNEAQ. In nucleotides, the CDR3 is TGTGCCAGCAGCAGCGACAGGGCTGAGACCCAGTACTTC. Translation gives CASSSDRAETQYF.

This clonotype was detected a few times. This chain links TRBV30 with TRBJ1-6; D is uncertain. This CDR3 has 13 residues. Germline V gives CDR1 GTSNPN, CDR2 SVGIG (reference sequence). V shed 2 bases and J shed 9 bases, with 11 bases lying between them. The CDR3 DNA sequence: TGTGCCTGGAGTTCCGGGCTGATTTCACCCCTCCACTTT. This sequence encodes CAWSSGLISPLHF.

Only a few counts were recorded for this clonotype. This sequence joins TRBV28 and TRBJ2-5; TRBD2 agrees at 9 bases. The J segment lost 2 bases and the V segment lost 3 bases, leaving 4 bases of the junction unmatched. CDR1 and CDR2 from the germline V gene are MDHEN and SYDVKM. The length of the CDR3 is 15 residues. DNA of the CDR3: TGTGCCAGCAGTTTTCCTAGCGGGAAACAAGAGACCCAGTACTTC. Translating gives CASSFPSGKQETQYF.

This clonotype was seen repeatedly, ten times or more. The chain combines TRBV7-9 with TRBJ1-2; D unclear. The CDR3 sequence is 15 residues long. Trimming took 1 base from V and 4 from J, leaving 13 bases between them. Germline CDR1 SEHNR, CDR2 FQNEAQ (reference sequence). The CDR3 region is CASSLVGSPFYGYTF. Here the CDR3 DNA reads TGTGCCAGCAGCTTAGTTGGCTCACCGTTCTATGGCTACACCTTC. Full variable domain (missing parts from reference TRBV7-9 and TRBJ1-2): DTGVSQNPRHKITKRGQNVTFRCDPISEHNRLYWYRQTLGQGPEFLTYFQNEAQLEKSRLLSDRFSAERPKGSFSTLEIQRTEQGDSAMYLCASSLVGSPFYGYTFGSGTRLTVV.

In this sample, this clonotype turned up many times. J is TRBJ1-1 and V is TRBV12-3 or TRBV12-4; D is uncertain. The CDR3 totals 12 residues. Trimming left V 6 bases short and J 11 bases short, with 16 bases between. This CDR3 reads CASSLAYAGAFF. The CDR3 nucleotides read TGTGCCAGCAGCCTGGCCTACGCTGGGGCTTTCTTT.

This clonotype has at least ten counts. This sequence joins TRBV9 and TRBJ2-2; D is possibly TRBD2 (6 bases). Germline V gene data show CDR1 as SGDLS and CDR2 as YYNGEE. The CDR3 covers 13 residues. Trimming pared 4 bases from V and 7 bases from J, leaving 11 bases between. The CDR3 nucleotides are TGTGCCAGCAGCCCTCGGGAGCACGGGGAGCTGTTTTTT. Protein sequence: CASSPREHGELFF. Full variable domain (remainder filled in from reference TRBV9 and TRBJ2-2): DSGVTQTPKHLITATGQRVTLRCSPRSGDLSVYWYQQSLDQGLQFLIQYYNGEERAKGNILERFSAQQFPDLHSELNLSSLELGDSALYFCASSPREHGELFFGEGSRLTVL.

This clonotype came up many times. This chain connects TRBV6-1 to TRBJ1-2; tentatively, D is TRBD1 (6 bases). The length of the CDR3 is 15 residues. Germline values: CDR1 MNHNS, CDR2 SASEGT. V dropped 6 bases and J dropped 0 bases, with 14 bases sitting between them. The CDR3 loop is CASRIYGDTNYGYTF. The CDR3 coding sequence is TGTGCCAGCAGAATTTACGGGGACACTAACTATGGCTACACCTTC.

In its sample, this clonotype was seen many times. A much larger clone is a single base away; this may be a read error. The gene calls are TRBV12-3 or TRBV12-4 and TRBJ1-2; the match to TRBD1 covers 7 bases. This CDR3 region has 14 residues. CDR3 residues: CVSTLTGRSGGYTF. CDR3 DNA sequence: TGTGTCAGCACCCTGACAGGGAGGTCGGGTGGCTACACCTTC.

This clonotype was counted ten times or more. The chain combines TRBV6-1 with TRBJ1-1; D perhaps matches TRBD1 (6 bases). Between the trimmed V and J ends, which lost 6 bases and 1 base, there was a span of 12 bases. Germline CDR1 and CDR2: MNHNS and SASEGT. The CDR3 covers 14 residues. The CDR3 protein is CASREDSPNTEAFF. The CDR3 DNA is TGTGCCAGCAGGGAGGACAGCCCGAACACTGAAGCTTTCTTT.

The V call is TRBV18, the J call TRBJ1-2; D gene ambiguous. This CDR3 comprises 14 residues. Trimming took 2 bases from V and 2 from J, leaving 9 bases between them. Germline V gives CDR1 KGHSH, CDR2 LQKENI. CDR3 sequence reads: CASSPRGKNYGYTF. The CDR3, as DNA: TGTGCCAGCTCACCAAGAGGAAAAAACTATGGCTACACCTTC.

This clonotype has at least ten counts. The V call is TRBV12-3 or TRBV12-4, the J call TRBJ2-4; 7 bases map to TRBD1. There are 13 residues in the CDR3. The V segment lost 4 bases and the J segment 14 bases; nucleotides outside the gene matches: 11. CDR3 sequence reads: CASSSPTGLGKYF. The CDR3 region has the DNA TGTGCCAGCAGTTCCCCGACAGGGTTGGGGAAGTACTTC.

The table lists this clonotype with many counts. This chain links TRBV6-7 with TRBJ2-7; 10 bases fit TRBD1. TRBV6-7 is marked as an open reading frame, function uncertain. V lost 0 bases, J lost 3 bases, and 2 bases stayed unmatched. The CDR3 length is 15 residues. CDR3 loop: CASSYSTGGHYEQYF. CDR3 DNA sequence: TGTGCCAGCAGTTACTCGACAGGGGGCCACTACGAGCAGTACTTC.

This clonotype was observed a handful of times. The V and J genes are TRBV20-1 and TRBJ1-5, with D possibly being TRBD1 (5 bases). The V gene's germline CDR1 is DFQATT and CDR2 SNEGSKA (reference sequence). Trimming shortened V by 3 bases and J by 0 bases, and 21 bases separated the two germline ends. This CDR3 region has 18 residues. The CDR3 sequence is CSASSAVWDENSNQPQHF. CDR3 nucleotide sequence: TGCAGTGCTAGTTCGGCTGTCTGGGACGAGAATAGCAATCAGCCCCAGCATTTT.

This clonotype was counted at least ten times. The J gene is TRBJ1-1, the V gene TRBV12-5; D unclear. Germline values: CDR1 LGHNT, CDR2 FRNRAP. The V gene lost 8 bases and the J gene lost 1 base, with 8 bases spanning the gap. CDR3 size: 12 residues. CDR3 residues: CASTYGNTEAFF. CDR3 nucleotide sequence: TGTGCTAGTACTTACGGGAACACTGAAGCTTTCTTT.

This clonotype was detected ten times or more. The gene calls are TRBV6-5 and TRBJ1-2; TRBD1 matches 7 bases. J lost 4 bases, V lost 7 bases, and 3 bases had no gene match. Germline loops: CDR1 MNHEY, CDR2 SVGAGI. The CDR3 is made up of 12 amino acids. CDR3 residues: CASTTGPYGYTF. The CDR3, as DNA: TGTGCCAGCACGACAGGGCCCTATGGCTACACCTTC.